This TCR beta chain originates from a study of T cell repertoires in cytomegalovirus infection. The wider study: Indications of both CMV infection and matching HLA type were provided by public TCR beta signatures.

Study-level points and caveats: Clonotype analysis showed dominance of the ex vivo response by HLA-C-restricted CMV-specific TCR beta clonotypes.

Via MiXCR, TCRdb re-called the reads, giving one row per CDR3 protein. The top ten hold around 33% of the sample, which has roughly 120,000 distinct CDR3 sequences, around 9.1% seen once. This clonotype was detected ten times or more. The antigen is unknown. CDR1 is MNHEY, CDR2 SMNVEV, per germline (reference sequence). The CDR3 length is 17 residues. V lost 6 bases to trimming and J lost 5 bases; unmatched junction nucleotides: 13. This chain joins TRBV27 and TRBJ2-5; 12 nucleotides line up with TRBD2. The sequence derives from a human donor in good health (CMV status not recorded). Some clones in this sample may be carry-over from other donors' samples. What was sequenced was PBMCs, sequenced either directly or after in vitro stimulation (not recorded which). The chain's CDR3 is CASSRGTSGLGGETQYF. CDR3 nucleotides: TGTGCCAGCAGCCGCGGGACTAGCGGGTTGGGAGGGGAGACCCAGTACTTC.